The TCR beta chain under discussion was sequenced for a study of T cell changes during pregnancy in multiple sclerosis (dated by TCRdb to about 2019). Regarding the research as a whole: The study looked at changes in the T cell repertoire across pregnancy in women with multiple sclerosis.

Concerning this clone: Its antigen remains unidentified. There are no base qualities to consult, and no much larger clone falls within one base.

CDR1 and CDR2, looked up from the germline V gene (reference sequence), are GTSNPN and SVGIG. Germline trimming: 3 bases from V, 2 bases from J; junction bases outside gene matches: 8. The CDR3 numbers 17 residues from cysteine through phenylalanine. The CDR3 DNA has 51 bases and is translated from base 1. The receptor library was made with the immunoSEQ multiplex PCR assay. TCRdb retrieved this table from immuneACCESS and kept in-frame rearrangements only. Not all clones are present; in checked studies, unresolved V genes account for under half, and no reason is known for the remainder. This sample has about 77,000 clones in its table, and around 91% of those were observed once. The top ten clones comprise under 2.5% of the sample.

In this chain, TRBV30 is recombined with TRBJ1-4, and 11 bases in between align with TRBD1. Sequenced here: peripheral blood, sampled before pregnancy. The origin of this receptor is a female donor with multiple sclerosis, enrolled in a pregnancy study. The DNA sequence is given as TGTGCCTGGAGCCTCTGGGACAGGGGGGCCACTAATGAAAAACTGTTTTTT. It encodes CAWSLWDRGATNEKLFF.